The text below deals with one T cell receptor beta chain. Antigen specificity is unknown. The source of the sample is a study of shared clonotypes between healthy human individuals. Study results and limitations: Compared with clonotypes that all four donors shared, non-shared clonotypes had lower generation probabilities. Genetic and exposure-history diversity was limited by the small donor number.

For every subset, genomic DNA was evenly distributed across several immunoSEQ plates. Profiled with immunoSEQ multiplex PCR; TCRdb holds only in-frame clones, not every one. The table includes hundreds of thousands of clones, around 96% detected once. The sequence was obtained from a woman aged 25 to 39 in good health. Sequencing was performed on naive CD4+ T cells sorted from blood. Subset reported: CD45RA+ positively selected.

CDR3 loop: CASSDVAGNTEAFF. The CDR3 nucleotides are TGTGCCAGCAGTGACGTGGCGGGGAACACTGAAGCTTTCTTT. V gene TRBV2 combines with J gene TRBJ1-1; D gene unclear. Trimming took off 3 bases at V and 1 base at J, with 9 bases between the two ends. CDR1 and CDR2 from the germline V gene are SNHLY and FYNNEI. The CDR3 contains 14 residues.